Listed below are T cell receptor beta chains from one sample, sequenced in a study of PD-1 blockade in classical Hodgkin lymphoma. Using immunoSEQ multiplex PCR, the repertoire was profiled, and TCRdb retains in-frame clones only, with some absent. The table shows approximately 61,000 clones, with 87% occurring only once. Source: peripheral blood mononuclear cells (PBMCs), taken before the fourth cycle of nivolumab. The receptors stem from a human donor with classical Hodgkin lymphoma. Both conserved end residues are part of each CDR3. A clone size is listed for some rows: how often the clone was seen (once, few, many), or a class if it is expanded.

TRBJ2-7 | TRBV28 | - | CASGGNRRTYEQYF
TRBJ2-1 | TRBV13 | - | CASSFDYNEQFF
TRBJ1-5 | TRBV19 | - | CASSIFGNSNQPQHF
TRBJ1-5 | TRBV19 | - | CASSIFTYTNQPQHF
TRBJ2-1 | TRBV5-1 | - | CASSLLAGGYNEQFF
TRBJ2-1 | TRBV6-5 | - | CASSRDLGTYNEQFF
TRBJ1-3 | TRBV7-9 | - | CASSGSGAGNTIYF
TRBJ2-3 | TRBV4-1 | - | CASSQAGTRQDTQYF
TRBJ1-3 | TRBV27 | few | CASRSQGSGNTIYF
TRBJ1-3 | TRBV7-6 | - | CASSPDRAGNTIYF
TRBJ2-7 | TRBV5-1 | - | CASSLVAASYEQYF
TRBJ2-7 | TRBV30 | - | CAWTDRISSYEQYF
TRBJ2-2 | TRBV7-9 | - | CASSPQVLAGELFF
TRBJ1-4 | TRBV10-3 | - | CAITAGTGDEKLFF
TRBJ2-2 | TRBV6-5 | once | CASCLSGGTGELFF
TRBJ1-2 | TRBV7-9 | - | CASSQLGTASNYGYTF
TRBJ1-5 | TRBV6-5 | - | CASSNTNNQPQHF
TRBJ2-3 | TRBV7-9 | - | CASSTTGLSVGDTQYF
TRBJ2-7 | TRBV28 | - | CASSAWDRINSYEQYF
TRBJ1-4 | TRBV7-9 | - | CASSVTEINEKLFF
TRBJ2-7 | TRBV6-1 | - | CASSEDQGAYNEQYF
TRBJ2-5 | TRBV5-1 | - | CASSLDRVKTQYF
TRBJ2-3 | TRBV7-9 | - | CASKPGPDTQYF
TRBJ2-1 | TRBV27 | - | CASSSLPLQSSYNEQFF
TRBJ2-2 | TRBV27 | few | CASRIQGPGELFF
TRBJ2-5 | TRBV6-1 | - | CASSKGGEILYQETQYF
TRBJ2-7 | TRBV6-5 | once | CASSSWTDDAEQYF
TRBJ2-1 | TRBV5-1 | - | CASSLVGQGNNEQFF
TRBJ2-1 | TRBV27 | - | CASKSPGTGPGTDGFF
TRBJ2-7 | TRBV6-6 | - | CATYSGTGTYEQYF
TRBJ2-5 | TRBV27 | - | CASSFRGRQETQYF